The 7 T cell receptor beta chains below were found in one sample sequenced in a study of shared clonotypes between healthy human individuals. The protocol was immunoSEQ multiplex PCR, while the TCRdb copy is restricted to in-frame clones and leaves out a portion. Here the sample spans around 1.1 million clones, 60% to 80% being singletons. What was sequenced was memory CD4+ T cells from PBMCs. The subset: CD45RA-negative fraction. The receptors derive from a man aged 18 to 35 in good health. Some clones in this sample may be carry-over from other donors' samples.

This clone was counted only a few times. The chain links TRBV9 to TRBJ2-7; TRBD2 matches 9 bases. The CDR3 extends over 15 amino acids. In germline, CDR1 is SGDLS, CDR2 YYNGEE. V dropped 0 bases and J dropped 6; count of bases not matched to a gene: 7. CDR3 residues: CASSVVASGASEQYF. CDR3 DNA: TGTGCCAGCAGCGTAGTTGCTAGCGGGGCTTCCGAGCAGTACTTC.

The gene calls are TRBV9 and TRBJ2-2; TRBD2 might be the D (6 bases). CDR1 and CDR2 from the germline V gene are SGDLS and YYNGEE. V gave up 1 base and J gave up 4 bases, with 14 bases separating them. This CDR3 contains 16 residues. CDR3 amino acids: CASSVQAVSGTGELFF. The CDR3 DNA sequence: TGTGCCAGCAGCGTACAGGCAGTTAGCGGCACCGGGGAGCTGTTTTTT.

For this clone: Possible read error: a much larger clone is one base away. The chain joins TRBV10-3 to TRBJ1-3; maybe TRBD1 (6 bases). Trimming took 2 bases from V and 1 from J, leaving 6 bases between them. The V gene's germline CDR1 is ENHRY and CDR2 SYGVKD. This CDR3 region has 14 residues. The CDR3 loop reads CAISETGSGNTIYF. The CDR3, as DNA: TGTGCCATCAGTGAGACAGGGTCTGGAAACACCATATATTTT.

The V and J genes are TRBV5-1 and TRBJ2-7; tentative D call: TRBD1 (6 bases). The CDR3 runs to 14 residues. Germline V gene lookup returns CDR1 SGHRS and CDR2 YFSETQ. With 3 bases removed from V and 5 bases from J, the gap between germline ends came to 15 bases. The CDR3 spells CASSSVPRGDEQYF. The CDR3 bases are TGCGCCAGCAGCTCGGTTCCCAGGGGCGACGAGCAGTACTTC.

V usage is TRBV7-2 and J usage is TRBJ2-1; TRBD1 agrees at 8 bases. Losses at the gene ends were 4 bases for V and 5 bases for J; bases not matched to a gene: 13. CDR3 length equals 17 residues. Germline values: CDR1 SGHTA, CDR2 FQGNSA. The CDR3 loop reads CASSSRGPAAQNNEQFF. DNA of the CDR3: TGTGCCAGCAGCTCCAGGGGGCCTGCCGCGCAGAACAATGAGCAGTTCTTC.

The table lists this clone with a few counts. This chain connects TRBV4-3 to TRBJ2-6; D is undetermined. The CDR3 runs 16 residues. With 4 bases removed from V and 0 bases from J, the gap between germline ends came to 10 bases. Germline CDR1 LGHNA, CDR2 YSLEER. The CDR3 nucleotides are TGCGCCAGCAGCCCCCAGATCAGCTCTGGGGCCAACGTCCTGACTTTC. It yields the protein CASSPQISSGANVLTF.

V and J are TRBV19 and TRBJ2-5; tentatively, D is TRBD1 or TRBD2 (5 bases each). The CDR3 length is 15 residues. V was trimmed by 1 base and J by 6 bases, leaving 15 bases between them. Germline assignment: CDR1 LNHDA and CDR2 SQIVND (reference sequence). CDR3 DNA: TGTGCCAGTAGTATAGCAGGGACCGCAGGAAAGACCCAGTACTTC. The encoded protein is CASSIAGTAGKTQYF.